What follows describes a single T cell receptor beta chain. The data are from a study of T cell changes during pregnancy in multiple sclerosis. Germline V lookup: CDR1 SSHAT, CDR2 FNYEAQ (reference sequence). Trimming pared 0 bases from V and 2 bases from J, leaving 10 bases between. This CDR3 region has 16 residues. Clones were sequenced by immunoSEQ multiplex PCR, and TCRdb holds only the in-frame ones, with some missing. Of around 100,000 clones listed, roughly 90% are singletons. The receptor comes from a female donor with multiple sclerosis, enrolled in a pregnancy study. The specimen comprised peripheral blood, sampled in the third trimester of pregnancy. J is TRBJ2-2 and V is TRBV7-7; tentative D call: TRBD2 (5 bases). The CDR3 sequence is CASSLAGLSNTGELFF. CDR3 coding DNA: TGTGCCAGCAGCTTAGCAGGACTGTCCAACACCGGGGAGCTGTTTTTT.